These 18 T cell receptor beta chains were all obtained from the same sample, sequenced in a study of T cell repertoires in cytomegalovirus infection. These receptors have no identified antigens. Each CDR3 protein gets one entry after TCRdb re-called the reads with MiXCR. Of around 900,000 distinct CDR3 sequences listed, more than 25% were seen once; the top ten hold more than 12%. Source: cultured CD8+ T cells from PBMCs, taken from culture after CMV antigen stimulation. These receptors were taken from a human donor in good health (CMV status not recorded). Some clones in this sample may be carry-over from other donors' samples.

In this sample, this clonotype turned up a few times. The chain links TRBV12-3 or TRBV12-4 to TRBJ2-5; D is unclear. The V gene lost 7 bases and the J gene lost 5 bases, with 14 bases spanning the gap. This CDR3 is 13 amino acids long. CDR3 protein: CASTVVGLETQYF. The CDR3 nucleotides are TGTGCCAGCACCGTCGTCGGGTTGGAGACCCAGTACTTC.

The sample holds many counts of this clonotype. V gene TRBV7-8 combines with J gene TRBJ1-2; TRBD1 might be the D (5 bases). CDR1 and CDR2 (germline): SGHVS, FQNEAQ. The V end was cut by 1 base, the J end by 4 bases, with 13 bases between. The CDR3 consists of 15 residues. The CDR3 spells CASSLVQGPLYGYTF. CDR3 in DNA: TGTGCCAGCAGCTTAGTTCAGGGTCCCCTCTATGGCTACACCTTC.

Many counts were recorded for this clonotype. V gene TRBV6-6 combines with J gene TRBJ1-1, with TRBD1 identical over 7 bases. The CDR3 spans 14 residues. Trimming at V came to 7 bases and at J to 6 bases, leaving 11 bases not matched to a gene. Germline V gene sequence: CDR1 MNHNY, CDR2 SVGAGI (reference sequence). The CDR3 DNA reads TGTGCCAGCACCGAGGGACAGATGGTGGCTGAAGCTTTCTTT. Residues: CASTEGQMVAEAFF.

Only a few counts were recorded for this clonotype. The CDR3 DNA reads as TGTGCCAGCAGTCCCGGACAGAAACTACAAGAGACCCAGTACTTC. It yields the protein CASSPGQKLQETQYF. The V gene is TRBV28, the J gene TRBJ2-5, with D possibly being TRBD1 (6 bases). Trimming stripped 5 bases from V and 2 bases from J, with 15 bases between. Per germline, CDR1 MDHEN and CDR2 SYDVKM. The length of the CDR3 is 15 residues. The full variable domain, rest sourced from reference TRBV28 and TRBJ2-5, is DVKVTQSSRYLVKRTGEKVFLECVQDMDHENMFWYRQDPGLGLRLIYFSYDVKMKEKGDIPEGYSVSREKKERFSLILESASTNQTSMYLCASSPGQKLQETQYFGPGTRLLVL.

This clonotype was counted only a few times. The CDR3 coding sequence is TGTGCCAGTAGTGCCCCCCGGGACACCCTCGAACACACCGGGGAGCTGTTTTTT. Translated: CASSAPRDTLEHTGELFF. The chain employs TRBV19 and TRBJ2-2, with a possible D match to TRBD1 (6 bases). The germline V and J ends were trimmed by 5 bases and 3 bases, with 22 bases remaining between them. The germline V gene encodes CDR1 LNHDA and CDR2 SQIVND (reference sequence). This CDR3 is built from 18 residues.

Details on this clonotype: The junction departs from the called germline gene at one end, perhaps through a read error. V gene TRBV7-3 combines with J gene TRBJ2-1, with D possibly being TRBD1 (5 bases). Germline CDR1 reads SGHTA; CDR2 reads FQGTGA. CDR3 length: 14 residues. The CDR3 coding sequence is TGTGTCAGCAGCCCCCAGGGATACTACAATGAGCAGTTCTTC. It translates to CVSSPQGYYNEQFF.

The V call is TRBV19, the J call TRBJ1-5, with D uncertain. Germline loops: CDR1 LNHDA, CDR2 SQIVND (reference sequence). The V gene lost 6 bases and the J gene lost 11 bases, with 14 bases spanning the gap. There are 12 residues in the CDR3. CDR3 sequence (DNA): TGTGCCAGTAGGGGTGCAGAGGAAACCCAGCATTTT. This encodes CASRGAEETQHF.

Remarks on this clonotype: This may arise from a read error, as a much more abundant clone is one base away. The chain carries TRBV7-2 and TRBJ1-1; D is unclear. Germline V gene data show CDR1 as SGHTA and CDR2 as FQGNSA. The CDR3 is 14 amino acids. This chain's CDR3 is CGSSLADGNTEAFF. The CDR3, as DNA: TGTGGCAGCAGCTTGGCAGATGGGAACACTGAAGCTTTCTTT.

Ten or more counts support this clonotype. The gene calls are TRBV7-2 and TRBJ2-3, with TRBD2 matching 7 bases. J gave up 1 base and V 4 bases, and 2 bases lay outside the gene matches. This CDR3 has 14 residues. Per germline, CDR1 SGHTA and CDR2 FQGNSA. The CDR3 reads CASSSTSGTDTQYF. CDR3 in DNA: TGTGCCAGCAGCTCCACTAGCGGCACAGATACGCAGTATTTT.

For the CDR3, the DNA is TGTGCCAGCTTCGGACTGCCTGCCTCTGGAAACACCATATATTTT. Protein sequence: CASFGLPASGNTIYF. The chain recombines TRBV12-3 or TRBV12-4 with TRBJ1-3; D is unresolved. The CDR3 is 15 amino acids. Trimming pared 8 bases from V and 0 bases from J, leaving 14 bases between.

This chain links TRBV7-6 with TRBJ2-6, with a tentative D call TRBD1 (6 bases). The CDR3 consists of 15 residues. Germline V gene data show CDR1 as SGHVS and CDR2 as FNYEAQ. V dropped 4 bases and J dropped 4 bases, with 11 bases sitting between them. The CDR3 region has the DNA TGTGCCAGCAGCTCAGGGGTTAAGGGGGCCAACGTCCTGACTTTC. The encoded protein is CASSSGVKGANVLTF.

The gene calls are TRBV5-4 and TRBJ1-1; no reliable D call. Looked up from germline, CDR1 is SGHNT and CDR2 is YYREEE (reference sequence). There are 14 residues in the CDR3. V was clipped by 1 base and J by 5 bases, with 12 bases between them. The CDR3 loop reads CASSLREERTEAFF. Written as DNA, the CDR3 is TGTGCCAGCAGCTTGCGGGAGGAAAGGACTGAAGCTTTCTTT.

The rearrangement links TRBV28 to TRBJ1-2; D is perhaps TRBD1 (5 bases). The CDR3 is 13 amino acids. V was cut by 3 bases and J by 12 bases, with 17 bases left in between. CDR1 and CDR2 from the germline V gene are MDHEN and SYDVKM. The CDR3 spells CASSFSSTGDNTF. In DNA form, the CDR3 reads TGTGCCAGCAGTTTTTCCTCGACGGGGGATAACACCTTC.

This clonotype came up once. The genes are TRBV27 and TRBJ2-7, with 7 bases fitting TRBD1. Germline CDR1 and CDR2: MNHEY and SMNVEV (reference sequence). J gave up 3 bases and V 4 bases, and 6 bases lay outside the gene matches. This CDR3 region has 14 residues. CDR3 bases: TGTGCCAGCAGTTCAAGACAGGGTTACTACGAGCAGTACTTC. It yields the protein CASSSRQGYYEQYF.

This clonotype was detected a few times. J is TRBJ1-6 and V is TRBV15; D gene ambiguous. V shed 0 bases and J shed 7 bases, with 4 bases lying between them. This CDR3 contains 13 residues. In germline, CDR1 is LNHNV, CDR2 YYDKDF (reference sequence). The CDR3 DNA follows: TGTGCCACCAGCAGAGAGAGAAATTCACCCCTCCACTTT. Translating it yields CATSRERNSPLHF.

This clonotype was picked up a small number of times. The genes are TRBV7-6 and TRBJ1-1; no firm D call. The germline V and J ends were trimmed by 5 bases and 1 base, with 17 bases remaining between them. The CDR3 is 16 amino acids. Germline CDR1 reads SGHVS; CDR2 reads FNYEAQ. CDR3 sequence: CASSQPRTEGNTEAFF. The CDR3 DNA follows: TGTGCCAGCAGCCAACCAAGGACGGAAGGGAACACTGAAGCTTTCTTT.

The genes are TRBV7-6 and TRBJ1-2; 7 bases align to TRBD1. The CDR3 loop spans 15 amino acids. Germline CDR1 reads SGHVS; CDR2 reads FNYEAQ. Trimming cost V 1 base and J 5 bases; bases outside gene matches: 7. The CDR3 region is CASSLGETRGYGYTF. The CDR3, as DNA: TGTGCCAGCAGCTTAGGGGAGACCAGGGGGTATGGCTACACCTTC.

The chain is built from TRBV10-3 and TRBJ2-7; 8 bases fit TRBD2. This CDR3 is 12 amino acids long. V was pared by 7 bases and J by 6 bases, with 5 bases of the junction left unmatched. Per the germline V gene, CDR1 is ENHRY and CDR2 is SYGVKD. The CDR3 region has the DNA TGTGCCATCAACCGGGAGGGCGGCGAGCAGTACTTC. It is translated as CAINREGGEQYF.